The rows below give T cell receptor beta chains drawn from one sample of a study of T-cell memory formation after mild COVID-19. TCRdb recomputed calls from the 5' RACE reads with MiXCR, one row per CDR3 protein. Among 180,000 or so distinct CDR3 sequences listed, around a tenth were seen once. The sample taken for sequencing was PBMCs or a T cell subset sorted from them (not recorded which). The receptors originated from a man aged 18 to 30 who had mild COVID-19 (a few samples of this study predate the infection). Cell type and time point are not known. Each CDR3 is given with its conserved first and last residue. Each record gives: V gene, D gene, J gene, clone size, CDR3 DNA, CDR3 protein. D genes are given only for firm matches. Clone size is not always given. Where it is, it says once, few, many or a class for expanded clones.

>TRBV6-5|.|TRBJ1-2|.
TGTGCCAGCAGTTACTCCGCAGGGTCCCCGTATGGCTACACCTTC
CASSYSAGSPYGYTF
>TRBV20-1|.|TRBJ1-1|.
TGCAGTGCTATCTATGTAGGGGCGGCTTTCTTT
CSAIYVGAAFF
>TRBV18|TRBD1|TRBJ1-3|few
TGTGCCAGCTCGTCTGGACAGGCCGGGAACACCATATATTTT
CASSSGQAGNTIYF
>TRBV5-5|.|TRBJ2-4|many
TGTGCCAGCAGCTTGTATGGGATCATTCAGTACTTC
CASSLYGIIQYF
>TRBV5-1|.|TRBJ1-6|few
TGCGCCAGCAGCGGTTATAATTCACCCCTCCACTTT
CASSGYNSPLHF
>TRBV12-3/TRBV12-4|.|TRBJ1-5|few
TGTGCCAGCACCAAGGGACAATATAGCAATCAGCCCCAGCATTTT
CASTKGQYSNQPQHF
>TRBV20-1|.|TRBJ2-5|many
TGCAGTGCTAACTTTGGGGGGCGCTACGAGACCCAGTACTTC
CSANFGGRYETQYF
>TRBV5-1|.|TRBJ1-1|.
TGCGCCAGCAGCTTGGTTCCGGGACTCGTGAACACTGAAGCTTTCTTT
CASSLVPGLVNTEAFF
>TRBV12-3/TRBV12-4|TRBD1|TRBJ1-4|few
TGTGCCAGCAGCACAGGGGGCGAAGAAAAACTGTTTTTT
CASSTGGEEKLFF
>TRBV7-2|TRBD2|TRBJ2-3|.
TGTGCCAGCAGCTTAGTGGGACTAGCGGGGGAAGGCACAGATACGCAGTATTTT
CASSLVGLAGEGTDTQYF
>TRBV9|TRBD1|TRBJ1-6|few
TGTGCCAGCAGCGGACGGGACAGGAATTCACCCCTCCACTTT
CASSGRDRNSPLHF
>TRBV3-1|.|TRBJ1-5|.
TGTGCCAGCAGCCAAGATGGAGGGAGTCGGCAGCCCCAGCATTTT
CASSQDGGSRQPQHF
>TRBV7-2|.|TRBJ1-4|few
TGTGCCAGCAGCTCGGCCTGGGGGTTACGGGAAAAACTGTTTTTT
CASSSAWGLREKLFF
>TRBV5-1|.|TRBJ2-6|few
TGCGCCAGCAGCCCATTCGCCCCTGGGGCCAACGTCCTGACTTTC
CASSPFAPGANVLTF
>TRBV5-1|.|TRBJ2-5|.
TGCGCCAGCAACGACAGGAAAGAGACCCAGTACTTC
CASNDRKETQYF
>TRBV10-3|.|TRBJ1-1|.
TGTGCCATCAGTTTTGGAGGGTACACTGAAGCTTTCTTT
CAISFGGYTEAFF
>TRBV10-3|TRBD1|TRBJ1-3|many
TGTGCCATCAGTAGGGACAGCTCTGGAAACACCATATATTTT
CAISRDSSGNTIYF
>TRBV5-1|.|TRBJ2-1|.
TGCGCCAGCAGCTTGGCCAAAGGAGGGGGAGATTACAATGAGCAGTTCTTC
CASSLAKGGGDYNEQFF
>TRBV12-3/TRBV12-4|.|TRBJ1-3|.
TGTGCCAGCAGCAGGTGGAGCTCTGGAAACACCATATATTTT
CASSRWSSGNTIYF
>TRBV7-2|.|TRBJ2-3|.
TGTGCCAGCAGCTCCATACCCCGAGGAGATACGCAGTATTTT
CASSSIPRGDTQYF
>TRBV4-3|.|TRBJ2-5|few
TGCGCCAGCAGCCAAGCGGGGGCACCGGGAGAGACCCAGTACTTC
CASSQAGAPGETQYF
>TRBV7-2|TRBD1|TRBJ1-2|many
TGTGCCAGCAGCTTAACAGGGGCCACCATAGGCTACACCTTC
CASSLTGATIGYTF
>TRBV24-1|.|TRBJ2-5|.
TGTGCCACCAGTGACCCTGGCCGAGGGGAGACCCAGTACTTC
CATSDPGRGETQYF
>TRBV7-2|.|TRBJ1-6|.
TGTGCCAGCAGCTTAGTCGGGCGGGCACCCCTCCACTTT
CASSLVGRAPLHF